The sequence of this T cell receptor (beta chain) was determined in a study of CD8+ T cells in alopecia areata. This clone has a single count. Its antigen remains unknown. Sequencing templates came from extracted RNA that was reverse transcribed into cDNA. Sequencing was performed with immunoSEQ multiplex PCR; in TCRdb, only in-frame clones are kept and a portion is missing. The table has 90,000 to 120,000 clones, roughly 89% seen once. The study, taken as a whole, reports: With just one nonresponder, it is still uncertain whether baseline CD8+ expansion relates to response. The study found that many expanded lesional clones persisted in scalp and blood during tofacitinib.

Treatment in this sample: oral pan-JAK inhibitor, 5-10 mg twice daily. The V gene lost 4 bases and the J gene lost 5 bases, with 7 bases spanning the gap. Germline values: CDR1 SGHNT, CDR2 YYREEE (reference sequence). The CDR3 runs to 11 residues. The chain employs TRBV5-4 and TRBJ2-7; D is ambiguous. Sequenced material: CD8+ T cells sorted from blood, taken at week 24, from a patient treated with tofacitinib. The TCR originated in a human donor with alopecia areata. DNA for the CDR3: TGTGCCAGCAGCGACCTTGACGAGCAGTACTTC. It yields the protein CASSDLDEQYF.